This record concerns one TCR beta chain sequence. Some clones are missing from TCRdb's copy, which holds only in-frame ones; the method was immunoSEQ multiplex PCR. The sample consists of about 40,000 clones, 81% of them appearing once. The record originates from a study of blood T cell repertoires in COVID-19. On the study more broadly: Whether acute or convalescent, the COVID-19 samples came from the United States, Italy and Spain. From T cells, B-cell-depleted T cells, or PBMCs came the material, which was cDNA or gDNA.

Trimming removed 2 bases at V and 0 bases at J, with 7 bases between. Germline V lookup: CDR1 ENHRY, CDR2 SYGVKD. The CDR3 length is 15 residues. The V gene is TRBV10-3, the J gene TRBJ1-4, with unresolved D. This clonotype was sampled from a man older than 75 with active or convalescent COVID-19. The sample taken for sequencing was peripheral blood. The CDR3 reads CAISEGRPTNEKLFF. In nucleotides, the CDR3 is TGTGCCATCAGTGAGGGGAGACCAACTAATGAAAAACTGTTTTTT.